This T cell receptor (beta chain) was documented in a study of CD8 T cells in ankylosing spondylitis. This clonotype was observed a few times. Its matching antigen is unknown. Quantitative barcoded 5'-RACE was used to prepare TCR beta libraries. Each CDR3 protein is one row after TCRdb ran MiXCR on the 5' RACE reads. Among about 130,000 distinct CDR3 sequences listed, roughly 6.6% were seen once. General study results and limits: Past research had described some motif variants in reactive arthritis synovial fluid and blood. Ankylosing spondylitis blood appeared to be characterized by a TCR beta motif of several highly homologous variants.

The CDR3 covers 12 residues. Germline V lookup: CDR1 DFQATT, CDR2 SNEGSKA (reference sequence). Trimming shortened V by 4 bases and J by 9 bases, and 13 bases separated the two germline ends. This receptor was identified in a female donor with ankylosing spondylitis or in good health (not recorded which). The chain links TRBV20-1 to TRBJ2-1; no clear D gene. The material sequenced was blood, either unsorted or a sorted T cell fraction (not recorded which). The CDR3: CSAMYSMGEQFF. In DNA, the CDR3 is TGCAGTGCTATGTATAGCATGGGTGAGCAGTTCTTC.